What follows describes a single TCR beta chain. The V gene's germline CDR1 is SGHTA and CDR2 FQGTGA. This CDR3 comprises 13 residues. V was trimmed by 6 bases and J by 5 bases, leaving 11 bases between them. This record belongs to a study of blood T cell repertoires in COVID-19. Whole-study context: Sites across the United States, Italy and Spain contributed samples from acute and convalescent COVID-19.

Participants' own reports of clinical history determined their cohort assignment. In Cohort 3, a recovered donor had either two negative PCRs, clearance, or symptom resolution. Source study methods: Reference gene primer amplification in the assay estimated nucleated cell counts. Assay: immunoSEQ multiplex PCR; the TCRdb copy retains only in-frame clones and omits some. V, J and clone size derive from that table, while D and trimming were established from the DNA sequence. The data hold 150,000 to 250,000 clones, with about 86% observed a single time. The material sequenced was PBMCs or T cells enriched from blood (not recorded which). The clonotype comes from a man aged 35 to 55 who had recovered from COVID-19. The chain employs TRBV7-3 and TRBJ2-1; a weak D match, TRBD2 (6 bases). The CDR3 protein is CASSRDLNNEQFF. The CDR3 nucleotides read TGTGCCAGCAGTCGGGACTTAAACAATGAGCAGTTCTTC. The full variable domain, its missing parts supplied by reference TRBV7-3 and TRBJ2-1, is GAGVSQTPSNKVTEKGKYVELRCDPISGHTALYWYRQSLGQGPEFLIYFQGTGAADDSGLPNDRFFAVRPEGSVSTLKIQRTERGDSAVYLCASSRDLNNEQFFGPGTRLTVL.